This TCR beta chain was documented in a study of T-cell memory formation after mild COVID-19. Overall study: Most TCR clusters belonged to a single donor.

General study points: Clones shrinking between day 15 and 85 showed a balanced CD4/CD8 split, and those that grew later tilted toward CD4+. Whether day 37 second-wave clones are SARS-CoV-2-specific was not confirmed.

As to this clonotype: Its specificity is unknown.

TCRdb re-called the 5' RACE reads with MiXCR, one entry per CDR3 protein. The sample has around 310,000 distinct CDR3 sequences; approximately 16% are singletons. The germline V and J ends were trimmed by 4 bases and 12 bases, with 9 bases remaining between them. The CDR3 covers 11 residues. Germline V gene data show CDR1 as ENHRY and CDR2 as SYGVKD. The J gene is TRBJ1-4, the V gene TRBV10-3; D not certain. This clonotype was sampled from a man between 18 and 35 years old who had mild COVID-19 (a few samples of this study predate the infection). Cell type and time point are not known. What was sequenced was PBMCs or a T cell subset sorted from them (not recorded which). The chain's CDR3 is CAISGGGELFF. Written as DNA, the CDR3 is TGTGCCATCAGTGGCGGTGGAGAACTGTTTTTT.